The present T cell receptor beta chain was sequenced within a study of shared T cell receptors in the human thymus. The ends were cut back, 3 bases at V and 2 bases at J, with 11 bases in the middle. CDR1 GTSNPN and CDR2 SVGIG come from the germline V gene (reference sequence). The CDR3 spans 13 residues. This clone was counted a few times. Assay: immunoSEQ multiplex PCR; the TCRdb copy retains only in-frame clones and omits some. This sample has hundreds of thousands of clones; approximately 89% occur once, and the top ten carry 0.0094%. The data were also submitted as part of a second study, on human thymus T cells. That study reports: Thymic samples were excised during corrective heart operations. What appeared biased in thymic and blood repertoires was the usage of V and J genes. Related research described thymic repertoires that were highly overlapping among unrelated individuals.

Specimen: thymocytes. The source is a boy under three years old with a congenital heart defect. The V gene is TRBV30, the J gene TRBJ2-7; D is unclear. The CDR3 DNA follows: TGTGCCTGGAGACGCGCCTACCCCTACGAGCAGTACTTC. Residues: CAWRRAYPYEQYF.